One and the same sample provided the 2 T cell receptor beta chains below, sequenced in a study of blood T cell repertoires in COVID-19. TCRdb keeps only in-frame clones here, not all; method: immunoSEQ multiplex PCR. The sample lists about 220,000 clones; 82% were seen once. The sample taken for sequencing was peripheral blood. The receptors stem from an elderly woman with acute or convalescent COVID-19.

The CDR3 region is CASSQMSPQFDTQYF. The CDR3 region has the DNA TGTGCCAGCAGCCAAATGTCTCCTCAGTTCGATACGCAGTATTTT. V usage is TRBV4-2 and J usage is TRBJ2-3; D remains ambiguous. Germline-derived CDR1 and CDR2 are LGHNA and YNFKEQ. V lost 2 bases and J 6 bases, leaving 15 bases between the germline ends. The CDR3 is 15 amino acids.

This chain connects TRBV9 to TRBJ1-5; D gene uncertain. Germline-derived CDR1 and CDR2 are SGDLS and YYNGEE. The CDR3 contains 14 residues. Trimming took off 0 bases at V and 5 bases at J, with 9 bases between the two ends. The CDR3 DNA reads TGTGCCAGCAGCGTAGGTAGGAGAGATCAGCCCCAGCATTTT. This translates into CASSVGRRDQPQHF. Full variable domain (rest looked up from reference TRBV9 and TRBJ1-5): DSGVTQTPKHLITATGQRVTLRCSPRSGDLSVYWYQQSLDQGLQFLIQYYNGEERAKGNILERFSAQQFPDLHSELNLSSLELGDSALYFCASSVGRRDQPQHFGDGTRLSIL.